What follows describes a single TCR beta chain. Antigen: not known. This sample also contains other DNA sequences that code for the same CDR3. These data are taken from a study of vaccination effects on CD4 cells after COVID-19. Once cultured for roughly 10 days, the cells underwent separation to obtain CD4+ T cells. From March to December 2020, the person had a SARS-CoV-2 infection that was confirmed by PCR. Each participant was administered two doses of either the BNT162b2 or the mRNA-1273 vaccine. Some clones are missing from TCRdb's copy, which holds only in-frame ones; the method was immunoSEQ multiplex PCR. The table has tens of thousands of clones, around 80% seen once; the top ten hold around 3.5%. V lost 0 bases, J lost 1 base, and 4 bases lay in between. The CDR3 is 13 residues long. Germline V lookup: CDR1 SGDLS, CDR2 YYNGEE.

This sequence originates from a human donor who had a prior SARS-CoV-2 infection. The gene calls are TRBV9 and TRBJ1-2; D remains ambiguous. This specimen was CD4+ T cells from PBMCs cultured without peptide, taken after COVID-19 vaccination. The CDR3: CASSVDSNYGYTF. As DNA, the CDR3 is TGTGCCAGCAGCGTAGACAGTAACTATGGCTACACCTTC. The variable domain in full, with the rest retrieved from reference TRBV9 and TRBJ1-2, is DSGVTQTPKHLITATGQRVTLRCSPRSGDLSVYWYQQSLDQGLQFLIQYYNGEERAKGNILERFSAQQFPDLHSELNLSSLELGDSALYFCASSVDSNYGYTFGSGTRLTVV.